This T cell receptor beta chain is drawn from a study of cytomegalovirus exposure and HLA in healthy donors. For the study at large: The same platform as the approximately 670 first-cohort repertoires was used for the 90 to 150 validation repertoires, a later analysis reported. Study results and limitations: Reports described diagnosis of cytomegalovirus status by the classifier as highly specific and sensitive.

Comments on this clone: Its matching antigen is unknown.

Libraries were prepared by immunoSEQ multiplex PCR; TCRdb keeps only in-frame clonotypes and omits some of them. Of roughly 150,000 clones listed, 95% to 97% are singletons. The sequenced sample was PBMCs. The sequence was obtained from a woman aged 18-30 years in good health and CMV-seronegative.

CDR3: CSATGINEQFF. Written as DNA, the CDR3 is TGCAGTGCTACAGGGATCAATGAGCAGTTCTTC. The rearrangement joins TRBV20-1 to TRBJ2-1, with TRBD1 as a possible D gene (5 bases). CDR3 length: 11 amino acids. Trimming removed 4 bases at V and 6 bases at J, with 7 bases between. Germline assignment: CDR1 DFQATT and CDR2 SNEGSKA (reference sequence).